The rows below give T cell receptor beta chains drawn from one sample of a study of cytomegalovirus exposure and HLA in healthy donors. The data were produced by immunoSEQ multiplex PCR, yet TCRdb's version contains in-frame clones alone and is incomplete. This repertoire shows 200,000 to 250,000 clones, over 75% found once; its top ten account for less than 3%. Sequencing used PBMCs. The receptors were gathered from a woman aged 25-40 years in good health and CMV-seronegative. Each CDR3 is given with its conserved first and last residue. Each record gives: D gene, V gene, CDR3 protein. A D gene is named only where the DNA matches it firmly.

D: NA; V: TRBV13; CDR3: CASTMDTHSGANVLTF
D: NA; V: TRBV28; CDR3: CASWGGRYEQYF
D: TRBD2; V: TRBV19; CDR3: CASSIASGGSYEQYF
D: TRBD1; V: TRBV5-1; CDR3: CASSPHGTGDEQYF
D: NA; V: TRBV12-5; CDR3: CASGLFVRGVNYGYTF
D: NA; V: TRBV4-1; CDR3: CASSQERNRAANTGELFF
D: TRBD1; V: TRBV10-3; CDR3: CATSPGTGSGANVLTF
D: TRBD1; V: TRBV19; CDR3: CASHRDSSTEAFF
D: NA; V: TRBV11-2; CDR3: CASSLVRGSRQETQYF
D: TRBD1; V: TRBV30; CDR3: CAWSLSDRGYEKLFF
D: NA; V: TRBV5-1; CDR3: CASSPGLPAGANVLTF
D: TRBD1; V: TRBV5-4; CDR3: CASSLRGRGSGSDVLTF
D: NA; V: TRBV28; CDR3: CASSPAGWQPQHF
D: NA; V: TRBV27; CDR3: CASSLQGYEQFF
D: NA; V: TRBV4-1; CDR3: CASSHNGVAMETQYF
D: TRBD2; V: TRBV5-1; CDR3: CASSHSGDEQFF
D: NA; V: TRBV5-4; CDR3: CASRRGGNTEAFF
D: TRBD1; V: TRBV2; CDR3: CASSESRTGIYEQYF
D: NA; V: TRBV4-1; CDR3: CASSQGVSNRGETQYF
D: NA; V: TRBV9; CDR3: CASSRSPGSADTQYF
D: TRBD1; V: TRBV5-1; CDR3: CASTPATMGQVTGYTF
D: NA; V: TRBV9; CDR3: CASSAGHSYGYTF
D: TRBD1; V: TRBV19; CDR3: CASSKHRDRGNEQYF
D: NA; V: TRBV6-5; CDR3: CATSRVGGEQYF
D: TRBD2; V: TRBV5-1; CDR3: CASSPTGLREQYF
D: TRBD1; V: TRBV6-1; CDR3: CASSDYLGQAGELFF
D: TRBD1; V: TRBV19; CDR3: CASSSQGNEQYF
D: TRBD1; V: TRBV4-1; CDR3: CASSQELYGQAAYGYTF